The next 30 T cell receptor beta chains were all read from a single sample in a study of CD8 T cells in ankylosing spondylitis. TCRdb reprocessed the 5' RACE reads via MiXCR and lists one record per CDR3 protein. The data show 150,000 to 200,000 distinct CDR3 sequences, 9.5% to 13% seen once. The sample was blood, either unsorted or a sorted T cell fraction (not recorded which). These receptors all stem from a male donor with ankylosing spondylitis or in good health (not recorded which).

This clonotype was detected ten times or more. The chain links TRBV20-1 to TRBJ2-5, with 9 bases aligning to TRBD2. Germline CDR1 DFQATT, CDR2 SNEGSKA (reference sequence). V lost 2 bases and J lost 2; bases outside the gene matches: 0. The CDR3 covers 13 residues. This CDR3 reads CSARLAGQETQYF. As DNA, the CDR3 is TGCAGTGCTAGACTAGCGGGACAAGAGACCCAGTACTTC.

This clonotype was counted many times. The chain has TRBV10-1 and TRBJ2-5, with TRBD2 identical over 7 bases. V shed 9 bases, J shed 9 bases, and the junction held 7 bases outside the gene matches. This CDR3 contains 11 residues. CDR1 is WNHNN and CDR2 is SYGVQD in the germline V gene (reference sequence). The CDR3 DNA is TGCGCCAGTGGGGACTACGACGCCCAGTACTTC. It translates to CASGDYDAQYF.

There are many counts of this clonotype. The J gene is TRBJ1-2, the V gene TRBV29-1, with a possible D match to TRBD1 (5 bases). Germline values: CDR1 SQVTM, CDR2 ANQGSEA. This CDR3 spans 10 amino acids. Trimming stripped 6 bases from V and 6 bases from J, with 8 bases between. The DNA for the CDR3 is TGCAGCGTAGGGACGGATGGCTACACCTTC. Translating it yields CSVGTDGYTF.

This clonotype was recorded at least ten times. CDR3 coding DNA: TGTGCCAGCAGCGCCCAGGGGGCTATCAATCAGCCCCAGCATTTT. This translates into CASSAQGAINQPQHF. The chain carries TRBV5-6 and TRBJ1-5; 8 positions match TRBD1. The CDR3 has 15 amino acids. Germline V gene data show CDR1 as SGHDT and CDR2 as YYEEEE. V was clipped by 4 bases and J by 3 bases; unmatched bases: 6.

This clonotype occurred many times. The J gene is TRBJ1-4, the V gene TRBV12-3 or TRBV12-4, with 10 positions matching TRBD1. CDR3 length: 15 amino acids. The trim removed 4 bases at V and 5 bases at J, leaving 4 bases unmatched. CDR3 protein: CASSSPDRGNEKLFF. CDR3 in DNA: TGTGCCAGCAGTTCACCGGACAGGGGGAATGAAAAACTGTTTTTT.

This clonotype was counted many times. The V call is TRBV5-1, the J call TRBJ1-5; D remains ambiguous. Trimming left V 0 bases short and J 3 bases short, with 4 bases between. The CDR3 length is 13 residues. Germline V gene sequence: CDR1 SGHRS, CDR2 YFSETQ. The CDR3 DNA reads TGCGCCAGCAGCTTGGGCACCAATCAGCCCCAGCATTTT. Protein sequence: CASSLGTNQPQHF.

This clonotype was found a few times. The chain carries TRBV27 and TRBJ2-3; D is uncertain. CDR1 is MNHEY and CDR2 is SMNVEV in the germline V gene (reference sequence). This CDR3 has 14 amino acids. V was cut by 3 bases and J by 0 bases, with 7 bases left in between. CDR3 nucleotides: TGTGCCAGCAGTTTCAAGTGGAGCACAGATACGCAGTATTTT. This codes for CASSFKWSTDTQYF.

Of note for this clonotype: A much larger clone differs from this one at a single base, so this may be a read error. This chain joins TRBV15 and TRBJ1-1; D ambiguous. Trimming cost V 8 bases and J 6 bases, with 13 bases left between them. The CDR3 runs to 12 residues. Per the germline V gene, CDR1 is LNHNV and CDR2 is YYDKDF (reference sequence). The CDR3 protein is CATAAGGSEAFF. In DNA form, the CDR3 reads TGTGCCACCGCCGCAGGCGGGTCTGAAGCTTTCTTT.

This clonotype is a singleton in its sample. The J gene is TRBJ2-7, the V gene TRBV21-1; the table's D gene call, TRBD1, was not cross checked with the DNA. TRBV21-1 is tagged as a pseudogene. The CDR3 totals 19 residues. Written as DNA, the CDR3 is TGTGCCAGCAGCAAAAGTAATAAGTTCAGGACAAGGAGCTCCTACGAGCAGTACTTC. Translation gives CASSKSNKFRTRSSYEQYF.

This clonotype was detected a few times. The rearrangement joins TRBV15 to TRBJ2-7; 9 bases are a match to TRBD2. This CDR3 is built from 15 residues. J lost 4 bases, V lost 3 bases, and 7 bases had no gene match. Germline V gene sequence: CDR1 LNHNV, CDR2 YYDKDF (reference sequence). CDR3 in amino acids: CATSRILAGGYEQYF. The CDR3 nucleotides are TGTGCCACCAGCAGGATTTTGGCGGGGGGGTACGAGCAGTACTTC.

This clonotype was counted many times. The DNA of the CDR3 is TGTGCCAGCAGCGGAACAGGGGGGGGCTATGGCTACACCTTC. It specifies CASSGTGGGYGYTF. The V gene is TRBV9, the J gene TRBJ1-2; TRBD1 aligns across 8 bases. V lost 3 bases and J lost 4; bases outside the gene matches: 5. Germline V gives CDR1 SGDLS, CDR2 YYNGEE. This CDR3 has 14 amino acids.

This clonotype has a handful of counts. This chain uses TRBV3-1 with TRBJ2-7; D gene uncertain. The germline V and J ends were trimmed by 3 bases and 0 bases, with 9 bases remaining between them. This CDR3 spans 14 amino acids. Germline values: CDR1 LGHDT, CDR2 YNNKEL (reference sequence). The CDR3 here is CASSHGQASYEQYF. The CDR3 bases are TGTGCCAGCAGCCATGGGCAGGCCTCCTACGAGCAGTACTTC.

V gene TRBV24-1 combines with J gene TRBJ2-7; D not certain. This CDR3 spans 12 amino acids. V lost 7 bases and J lost 3, with 9 bases in between. The germline V gene has CDR1 KGHDR and CDR2 SFDVKD. This CDR3 reads CATRGQVYEQYF. The CDR3 nucleotides are TGTGCCACCAGAGGCCAAGTCTACGAGCAGTACTTC.

This clonotype was observed at least ten times. The V and J genes are TRBV5-1 and TRBJ2-5; TRBD1 is a possible D gene (5 bases). The CDR3 is made up of 13 amino acids. V was trimmed by 4 bases and J by 5 bases, leaving 12 bases between them. Germline lookup yields CDR1 SGHRS and CDR2 YFSETQ. CDR3 nucleotide sequence: TGCGCCAGCAGCCAGCAGGGTGGGGAGACCCAGTACTTC. Its translation is CASSQQGGETQYF.

This clonotype occurred many times. V gene TRBV12-3 or TRBV12-4 combines with J gene TRBJ2-3; TRBD2 matches 11 bases. Trimming removed 7 bases from V and 4 bases from J; junction bases left unmatched: 7. CDR3 size: 15 residues. CDR3 coding DNA: TGTGCCAGCATTCCTAGCGGGAGGAGCGCAGATACGCAGTATTTT. Encoded protein: CASIPSGRSADTQYF.

This clonotype was counted many times. The genes are TRBV6-1 and TRBJ2-7, with 8 bases identical to TRBD2. The CDR3 runs to 14 residues. Germline loops: CDR1 MNHNS, CDR2 SASEGT. V was pared by 8 bases and J by 4 bases, with 10 bases of the junction left unmatched. The CDR3 loop is CASGRSGSWYEQYF. The CDR3 DNA is TGTGCCAGCGGGAGAAGCGGGAGTTGGTACGAGCAGTACTTC.

At least ten counts were recorded for this clonotype. The genes are TRBV4-1 and TRBJ2-3; D gene unclear. The CDR3 runs 14 residues. Trimming left V 4 bases short and J 2 bases short, with 10 bases between. Germline CDR1 MGHRA, CDR2 YSYEKL. CDR3: CASSRDSLTDTQYF. The CDR3, as DNA: TGCGCCAGCAGCCGGGATTCTCTCACAGATACGCAGTATTTT.

This clonotype occurred a few times. The V and J genes are TRBV3-1 and TRBJ2-5; D ambiguous. The germline V gene encodes CDR1 LGHDT and CDR2 YNNKEL (reference sequence). This CDR3 comprises 14 residues. The V gene lost 1 base and the J gene lost 5 bases, with 11 bases spanning the gap. The CDR3 DNA sequence: TGTGCCAGCAGCCAAGTTGGGCTGGAGGAGACCCAGTACTTC. Translation: CASSQVGLEETQYF.

This clonotype was recorded at least ten times. V is TRBV6-5 and J is TRBJ2-5; D remains ambiguous. V lost 4 bases and J lost 5, with 5 bases in between. The CDR3 runs 11 residues. Germline CDR1 MNHEY, CDR2 SVGAGI. CDR3 region: CASSSPETQYF. The CDR3 DNA is TGTGCCAGCAGTTCCCCGGAGACCCAGTACTTC.

This clonotype occurred a few times. The chain links TRBV20-1 to TRBJ2-1, with 8 bases that match TRBD2. The CDR3 has 17 amino acids. V was pared by 5 bases and J by 8 bases, with 20 bases of the junction left unmatched. Germline values: CDR1 DFQATT, CDR2 SNEGSKA (reference sequence). CDR3 sequence reads: CSAPAPGGAVKGHEQFF. In DNA, the CDR3 is TGCAGTGCTCCAGCCCCCGGGGGGGCGGTTAAAGGACATGAGCAGTTCTTC.

This clonotype was seen repeatedly, ten times or more. The gene calls are TRBV29-1 and TRBJ2-3, with D perhaps TRBD2 (6 bases). The CDR3 is made up of 14 amino acids. V was clipped by 8 bases and J by 0 bases, with 15 bases between them. Germline V gene sequence: CDR1 SQVTM, CDR2 ANQGSEA. The CDR3 here is CSTQAGLSTDTQYF. The CDR3 DNA reads TGCAGCACCCAAGCGGGCCTGAGCACAGATACGCAGTATTTT.

The chain combines TRBV9 with TRBJ2-3, with 11 positions matching TRBD2. Trimming removed 4 bases from V and 3 bases from J; junction bases left unmatched: 7. Germline V gene data show CDR1 as SGDLS and CDR2 as YYNGEE. The CDR3 is 16 amino acids. The CDR3 protein is CASSPSTSGRTDTQYF. The CDR3 DNA reads as TGTGCCAGCAGCCCATCAACTAGCGGGAGAACAGATACGCAGTATTTT.

The chain recombines TRBV7-9 with TRBJ2-3; the D call may be TRBD1 or TRBD2 (6 bases each). The ends were cut back, 3 bases at V and 1 base at J, with 17 bases in the middle. CDR1 and CDR2 (germline): SEHNR, FQNEAQ (reference sequence). The CDR3 is 17 residues long. The CDR3 DNA sequence: TGTGCCAGCAGCTTCCCTTTGGGGGGACAACGCACAGATACGCAGTATTTT. It encodes CASSFPLGGQRTDTQYF. Together with reference TRBV7-9 and TRBJ2-3, the CDR3 gives the full variable domain: DTGVSQNPRHKITKRGQNVTFRCDPISEHNRLYWYRQTLGQGPEFLTYFQNEAQLEKSRLLSDRFSAERPKGSFSTLEIQRTEQGDSAMYLCASSFPLGGQRTDTQYFGPGTRLTVL.

This clonotype has more than one count but fewer than ten. This rearrangement joins TRBV7-8 to TRBJ2-1; 12 nucleotides line up with TRBD2. The CDR3 has 19 residues. Germline-derived CDR1 and CDR2 are SGHVS and FQNEAQ. V was pared by 1 base and J by 4 bases, with 11 bases of the junction left unmatched. CDR3 residues: CASSLDFSLTSGRYNEQFF. CDR3 sequence (DNA): TGTGCCAGCAGCTTAGATTTTTCCCTAACTAGCGGGAGGTACAATGAGCAGTTCTTC.

The genes are TRBV20-1 and TRBJ2-5, with a weak D call TRBD2 (6 bases). This CDR3 contains 13 residues. Germline assignment: CDR1 DFQATT and CDR2 SNEGSKA (reference sequence). The V gene lost 6 bases and the J gene lost 5 bases, with 16 bases spanning the gap. As DNA, the CDR3 is TGCAGTGCCTCTTTTGGGGGGACCGAGACCCAGTACTTC. Its translation: CSASFGGTETQYF.

This clonotype was picked up a small number of times. The CDR3 here is CASSYSVRDRGRNTYNEQFF. The CDR3 region has the DNA TGTGCCAGCAGTTACTCCGTCCGGGACAGGGGGCGTAATACATACAATGAGCAGTTCTTC. The chain is built from TRBV6-2 or TRBV6-3 and TRBJ2-1; 12 bases are shared with TRBD1. V lost 0 bases to trimming and J lost 4 bases; unmatched junction nucleotides: 13. The germline gives CDR1 MNHEY, CDR2 SVGEGT. This CDR3 is 20 amino acids long.

This chain joins TRBV10-3 and TRBJ2-7, with D possibly matching TRBD2 (6 bases). V dropped 8 bases and J dropped 0 bases, with 14 bases sitting between them. CDR3 length equals 14 residues. Per germline, CDR1 ENHRY and CDR2 SYGVKD. This CDR3 is CAILGTVSSYEQYF. CDR3 DNA sequence: TGTGCCATCCTTGGGACTGTGAGCTCCTACGAGCAGTACTTC.

The chain combines TRBV20-1 with TRBJ1-6; D is perhaps TRBD1 (6 bases). The CDR3 consists of 10 residues. Trimming stripped 5 bases from V and 14 bases from J, with 10 bases between. The germline CDR1 and CDR2 sequences are DFQATT and SNEGSKA (reference sequence). CDR3 residues: CSAARTALHF. DNA of the CDR3: TGCAGTGCTGCTCGGACAGCCCTCCACTTT.

A note on this clonotype: This could be a read error, since a much larger clone is one nucleotide away. This chain links TRBV13 with TRBJ2-2; the D is unclear. The CDR3 length is 15 residues. CDR1 PRHDT and CDR2 FYEKMQ come from the germline V gene (reference sequence). Trimming cost V 2 bases and J 5 bases, with 12 bases left between them. CDR3 amino acids: CASSLTRCWTGELFF. CDR3 in DNA: TGTGCCAGCAGCTTAACTCGGTGTTGGACCGGGGAGCTGTTTTTT.

In its sample, this clonotype was seen many times. The chain couples TRBV3-1 to TRBJ1-6, with D tentatively TRBD1 (6 bases). With 2 bases removed from V and 10 bases from J, the gap between germline ends came to 9 bases. The CDR3 is made up of 13 amino acids. Germline lookup yields CDR1 LGHDT and CDR2 YNNKEL (reference sequence). The CDR3 loop reads CASSQQGQSPLHF. CDR3 coding DNA: TGTGCCAGCAGCCAACAGGGGCAATCACCCCTCCACTTT.